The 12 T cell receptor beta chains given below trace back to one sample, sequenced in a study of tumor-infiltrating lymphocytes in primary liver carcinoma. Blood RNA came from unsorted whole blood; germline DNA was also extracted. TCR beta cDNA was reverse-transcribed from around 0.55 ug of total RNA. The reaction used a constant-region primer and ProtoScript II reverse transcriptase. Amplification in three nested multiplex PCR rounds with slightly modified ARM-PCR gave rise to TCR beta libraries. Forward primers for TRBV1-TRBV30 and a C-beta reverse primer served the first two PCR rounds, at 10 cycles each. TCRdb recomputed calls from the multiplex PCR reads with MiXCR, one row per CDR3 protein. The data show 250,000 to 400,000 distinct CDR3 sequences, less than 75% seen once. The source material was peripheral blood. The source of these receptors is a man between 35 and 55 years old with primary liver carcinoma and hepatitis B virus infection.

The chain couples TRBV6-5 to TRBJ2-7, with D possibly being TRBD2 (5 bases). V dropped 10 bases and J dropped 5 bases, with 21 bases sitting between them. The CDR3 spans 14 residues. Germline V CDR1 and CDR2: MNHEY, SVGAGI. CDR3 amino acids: CATSRGSRVNEQYF. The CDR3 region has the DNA TGTGCCACCTCCCGTGGGAGTAGGGTTAACGAGCAGTACTTC.

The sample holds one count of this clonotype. Here the CDR3 DNA reads TGTGCCTGGAGCGCGACAGGCATAGGTAATTCACCCCTCCACTTT. Translated, it gives CAWSATGIGNSPLHF. The chain combines TRBV30 with TRBJ1-6; possibly TRBD1 for D (6 bases). V lost 3 bases and J lost 6, with 15 bases in between. Germline V gene sequence: CDR1 GTSNPN, CDR2 SVGIG (reference sequence). This CDR3 region has 15 residues.

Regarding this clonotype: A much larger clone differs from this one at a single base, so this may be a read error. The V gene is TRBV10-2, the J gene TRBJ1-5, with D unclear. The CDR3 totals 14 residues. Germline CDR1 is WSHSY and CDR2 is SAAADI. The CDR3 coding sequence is TGCGCCAGCAGTGGCAGAGATAGCGATCAGCCCCAGCATTTT. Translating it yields CASSGRDSDQPQHF.

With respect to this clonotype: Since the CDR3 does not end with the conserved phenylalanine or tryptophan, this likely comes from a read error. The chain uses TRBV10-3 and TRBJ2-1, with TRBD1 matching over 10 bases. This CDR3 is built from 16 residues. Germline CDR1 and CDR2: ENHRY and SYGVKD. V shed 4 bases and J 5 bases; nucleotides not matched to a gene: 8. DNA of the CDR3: TGTGCCATCAGTGGCTCCGGGACAGGGGACAACAATGAGCAGTTCTTG. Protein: CAISGSGTGDNNEQFL.

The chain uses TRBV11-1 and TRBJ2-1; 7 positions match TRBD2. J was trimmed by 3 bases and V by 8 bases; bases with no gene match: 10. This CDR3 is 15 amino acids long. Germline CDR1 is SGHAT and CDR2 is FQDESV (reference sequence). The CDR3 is CASGSELANYNEQFF. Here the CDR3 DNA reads TGTGCCAGCGGCTCAGAACTAGCGAACTACAATGAGCAGTTCTTC.

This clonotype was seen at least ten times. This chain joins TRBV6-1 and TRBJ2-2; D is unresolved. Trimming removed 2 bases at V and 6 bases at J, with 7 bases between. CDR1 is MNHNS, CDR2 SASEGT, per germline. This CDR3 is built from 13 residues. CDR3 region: CASSELGAGELFF. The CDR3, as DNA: TGTGCCAGCAGTGAACTCGGCGCCGGGGAGCTGTTTTTT.

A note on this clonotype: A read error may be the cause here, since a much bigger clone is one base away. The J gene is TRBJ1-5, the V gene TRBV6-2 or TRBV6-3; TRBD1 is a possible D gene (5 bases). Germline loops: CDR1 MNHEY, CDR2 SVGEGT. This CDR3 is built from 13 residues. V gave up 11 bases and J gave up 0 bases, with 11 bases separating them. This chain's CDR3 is CACQTDSNQPQHF. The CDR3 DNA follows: TGTGCCTGCCAGACAGATAGCAATCAGCCCCAGCATTTT.

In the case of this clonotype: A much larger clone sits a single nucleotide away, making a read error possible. The CDR3 DNA reads as TGCAGCCCACTAATTACACTCTACGAGCAGTACTTC. It is translated as CSPLITLYEQYF. The chain uses TRBV29-1 and TRBJ2-7, with no clear D. CDR3 length equals 12 residues. V lost 8 bases and J 3 bases, leaving 14 bases between the germline ends. CDR1 is SQVTM, CDR2 ANQGSEA, per germline.

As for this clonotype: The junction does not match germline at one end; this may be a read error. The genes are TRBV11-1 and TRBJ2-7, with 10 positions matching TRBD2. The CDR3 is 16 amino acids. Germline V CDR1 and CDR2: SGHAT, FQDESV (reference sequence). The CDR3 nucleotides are TGTGCCAGCAGCCTTAGCTCCTGGACTAGCGGTTACGAACAGTACTTC. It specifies CASSLSSWTSGYEQYF.

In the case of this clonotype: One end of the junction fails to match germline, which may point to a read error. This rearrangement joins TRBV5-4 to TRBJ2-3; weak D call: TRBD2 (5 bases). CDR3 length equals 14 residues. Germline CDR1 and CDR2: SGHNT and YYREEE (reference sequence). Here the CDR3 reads CASSLAGGGDMQYF. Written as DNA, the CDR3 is TGTGCCAGCAGCTTGGCCGGAGGAGGAGATATGCAGTATTTT.

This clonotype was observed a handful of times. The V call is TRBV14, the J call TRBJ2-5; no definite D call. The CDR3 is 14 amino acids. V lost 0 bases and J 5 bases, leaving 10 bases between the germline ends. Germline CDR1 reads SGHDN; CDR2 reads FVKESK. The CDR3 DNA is TGTGCCAGCAGCCAAGATCGGTCAGCGGAGACCCAGTACTTC. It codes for CASSQDRSAETQYF.

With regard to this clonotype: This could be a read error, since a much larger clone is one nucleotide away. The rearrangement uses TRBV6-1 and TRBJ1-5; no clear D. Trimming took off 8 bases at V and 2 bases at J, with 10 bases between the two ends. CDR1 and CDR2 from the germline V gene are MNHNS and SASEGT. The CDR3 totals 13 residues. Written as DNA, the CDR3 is TGTGCCAGCGGTTGGGCAGGCAATCAGCCCCAGCATTTT. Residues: CASGWAGNQPQHF.